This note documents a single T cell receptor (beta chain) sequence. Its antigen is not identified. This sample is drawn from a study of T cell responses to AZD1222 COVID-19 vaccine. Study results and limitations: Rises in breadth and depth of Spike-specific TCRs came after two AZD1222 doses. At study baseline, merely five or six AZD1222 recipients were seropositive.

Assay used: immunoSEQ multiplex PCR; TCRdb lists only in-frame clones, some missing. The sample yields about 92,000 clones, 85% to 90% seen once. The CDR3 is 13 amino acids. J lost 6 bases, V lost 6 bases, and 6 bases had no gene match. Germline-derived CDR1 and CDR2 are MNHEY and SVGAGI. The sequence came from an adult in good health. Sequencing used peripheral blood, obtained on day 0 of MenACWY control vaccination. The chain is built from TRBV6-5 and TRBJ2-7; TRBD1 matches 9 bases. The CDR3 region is CASRLGTGTEQYF. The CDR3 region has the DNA TGTGCCAGCAGACTCGGGACAGGGACCGAGCAGTACTTC.